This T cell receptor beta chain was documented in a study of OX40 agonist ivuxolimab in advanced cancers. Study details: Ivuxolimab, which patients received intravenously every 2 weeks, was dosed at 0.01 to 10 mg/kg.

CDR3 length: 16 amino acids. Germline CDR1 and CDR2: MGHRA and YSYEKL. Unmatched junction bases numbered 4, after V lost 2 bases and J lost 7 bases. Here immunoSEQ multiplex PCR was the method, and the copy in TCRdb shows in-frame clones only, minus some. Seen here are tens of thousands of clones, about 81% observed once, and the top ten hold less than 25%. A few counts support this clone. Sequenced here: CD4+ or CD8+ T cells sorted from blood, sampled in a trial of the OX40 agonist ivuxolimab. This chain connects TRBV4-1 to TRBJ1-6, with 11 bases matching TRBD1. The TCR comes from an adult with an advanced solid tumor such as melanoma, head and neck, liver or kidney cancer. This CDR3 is CASSQFGQGANSPLHF. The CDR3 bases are TGCGCCAGCAGCCAATTTGGACAGGGGGCAAATTCACCCCTCCACTTT.